The 12 T cell receptor beta chains below come from one sample, sequenced in a study of T cell responses to AZD1222 COVID-19 vaccine. Some clones are missing from TCRdb's copy, which holds only in-frame ones; the method was immunoSEQ multiplex PCR. The sample records a few hundred thousand clones, approximately 93% being singletons. The source was peripheral blood, collected on day 0 of AZD1222 vaccination. All receptors derive from an adult in good health.

The V call is TRBV5-5, the J call TRBJ1-3; tentatively, D is TRBD1 (6 bases). This CDR3 contains 15 residues. Germline V CDR1 and CDR2: SGHKS, YYEKEE (reference sequence). The V end lost 5 bases, the J end lost 4 bases, and 16 bases lay between the germline ends. CDR3 DNA sequence: TGTGCCAGCAGTCCAGGGGTAGTGAGCGGAAACACCATATATTTT. Amino acid sequence: CASSPGVVSGNTIYF.

This chain links TRBV6-6 with TRBJ2-5, with 10 bases matching TRBD1. Trimming took 8 bases from V and 5 from J; bases not matched to a gene: 5. The CDR3 has 13 residues. Germline CDR1 and CDR2: MNHNY and SVGAGI (reference sequence). The CDR3 here is CASRQGARETQYF. As DNA, the CDR3 is TGTGCCAGCCGACAGGGGGCGAGGGAGACCCAGTACTTC.

The chain joins TRBV6-5 to TRBJ2-7, with unresolved D. This CDR3 contains 11 residues. V lost 2 bases to trimming and J lost 5 bases, with 4 bases between them. Germline V gene data show CDR1 as MNHEY and CDR2 as SVGAGI. The CDR3: CASSYRHEQYF. The CDR3 bases are TGTGCCAGCAGTTACAGGCACGAGCAGTACTTC.

The V call is TRBV29-1, the J call TRBJ1-2, with a weak D call TRBD1 (6 bases). The V gene's germline CDR1 is SQVTM and CDR2 ANQGSEA. The CDR3 runs 11 residues. V lost 5 bases and J lost 8, with 12 bases in between. CDR3 nucleotides: TGCAGCGTTAGGGGGTCGGAAGGCTACACCTTC. Amino acids: CSVRGSEGYTF.

V usage is TRBV12-3 or TRBV12-4 and J usage is TRBJ2-4; TRBD1 is a possible D gene (5 bases). The CDR3 spans 12 residues. The V end lost 1 base, the J end lost 9 bases, and 7 bases lay between the germline ends. The CDR3 sequence: CASSLGGGIQYF. CDR3 DNA sequence: TGTGCCAGCAGTTTAGGGGGCGGCATTCAGTACTTC.

This sequence joins TRBV7-9 and TRBJ1-6, with a tentative D call TRBD1 (5 bases). The CDR3 sequence is 19 residues long. The V gene lost 1 base and the J gene lost 6 bases, with 22 bases spanning the gap. CDR1 and CDR2 (germline): SEHNR, FQNEAQ (reference sequence). CDR3 sequence reads: CASSLETAVWPGPNSPLHF. In nucleotides, the CDR3 is TGTGCCAGCAGCTTAGAGACAGCAGTATGGCCTGGCCCTAATTCACCCCTCCACTTT.

The chain couples TRBV3-1 (or the pseudogene TRBV3-2) to TRBJ2-5; TRBD2 matches 11 bases. CDR1 and CDR2 from the germline V gene are LGHDT and YNNKEL (reference sequence). The CDR3 loop spans 16 amino acids. V gave up 4 bases and J gave up 4 bases; unmatched junction bases: 8. The CDR3 nucleotides read TGTGCCAGCAGCCTCATTAGCGGGGGGGCCCGAGAGACCCAGTACTTC. Amino acid sequence: CASSLISGGARETQYF.

This chain joins TRBV4-1 and TRBJ2-1; tentative D call: TRBD1 (6 bases). V dropped 4 bases and J dropped 4 bases, with 14 bases sitting between them. The CDR3 is 15 amino acids. The germline gives CDR1 MGHRA, CDR2 YSYEKL. In DNA form, the CDR3 reads TGCGCCAGCAGCCCCCGACAGGCTCCGTACAATGAGCAGTTCTTC. It specifies CASSPRQAPYNEQFF.

The chain couples TRBV6-1 to TRBJ1-2; maybe TRBD1 (6 bases). CDR1 and CDR2 (germline): MNHNS, SASEGT. This CDR3 spans 16 amino acids. V dropped 0 bases and J dropped 2 bases, with 13 bases sitting between them. The CDR3 DNA reads as TGTGCCAGCAGTGAAGCGCAGGGGCAAGTCAACTATGGCTACACCTTC. Translation: CASSEAQGQVNYGYTF.

The rearrangement joins TRBV6-2 or TRBV6-3 to TRBJ1-5; maybe TRBD1 (5 bases). Trimming took 5 bases from V and 7 from J, leaving 12 bases between them. The CDR3 extends over 13 amino acids. The germline V gene has CDR1 MNHEY and CDR2 SVGEGT. The CDR3 DNA is TGTGCCAGCAGTCCAGGGATCTTACAGCCCCAGCATTTT. Translated, it gives CASSPGILQPQHF.

This clone has just a few counts. The chain couples TRBV6-5 to TRBJ2-7; 8 bases map to TRBD1. CDR3 size: 13 residues. Losses at the gene ends were 10 bases for V and 5 bases for J; bases not matched to a gene: 10. The germline gives CDR1 MNHEY, CDR2 SVGAGI. CDR3 residues: CANSGQGWDEQYF. The CDR3, as DNA: TGTGCCAACTCTGGACAGGGATGGGACGAGCAGTACTTC.

The gene calls are TRBV5-1 and TRBJ2-3; 7 nucleotides line up with TRBD1. This CDR3 comprises 15 residues. From germline, CDR1 is SGHRS and CDR2 YFSETQ. V lost 2 bases, J lost 2 bases, and 5 bases stayed unmatched. The CDR3 DNA sequence: TGCGCCAGCAGCTTCCGGGACAGACTCACAGATACGCAGTATTTT. Translation: CASSFRDRLTDTQYF.